This T cell receptor (beta chain) is drawn from a study of cytomegalovirus exposure and HLA in healthy donors. This clone was observed once. This CDR3 has 14 residues. The germline V gene encodes CDR1 SGHKS and CDR2 YYEKEE (reference sequence). V lost 1 base to trimming and J lost 6 bases; unmatched junction nucleotides: 7. PCR employed 60 Vbeta and 13 Jbeta primers. The table came from immunoSEQ multiplex PCR; TCRdb's copy has only in-frame clones and leaves some out. The repertoire holds over 150,000 clones, approximately 84% seen once, with around 0.37% in the top ten. This sequence joins TRBV5-5 and TRBJ2-7, with 7 positions matching TRBD1. The sequence derives from a boy between 2 and 10 years old in good health and CMV-seronegative. Sequenced input: PBMCs. The CDR3: CASSLLEGAGEQYF. DNA of the CDR3: TGTGCCAGCAGCTTGCTAGAGGGGGCCGGCGAGCAGTACTTC.